These T cell receptor beta chains were read from a single sample in a study of molecular identifiers for immune sequencing clone quantification. Using its own MiXCR run on the PCR reads, TCRdb lists one record per CDR3 protein. The sample includes hundreds of thousands of distinct CDR3 sequences, roughly 27% of them seen just once. The sample consisted of naive CD8+ T cells from blood, with Jurkat cell RNA spiked in. The receptor source for this set is a human donor in good health. Some libraries in this study had Jurkat cell RNA spiked in. The CDR3 runs from the conserved cysteine through the conserved F or W. Fields, in order: J gene, D gene, clone size, V gene, CDR3 DNA, CDR3 protein. D genes are given only for firm matches. A clone size is listed for some rows: how often the clone was seen (once, few, many), or a class if it is expanded.

>TRBJ2-7|-|-|TRBV28
TGTGCCAGCAGCCCTCTGGGGGCCCCTTCCTACGAGCAGTACTTC
CASSPLGAPSYEQYF
>TRBJ2-4|-|many|TRBV7-9
TGTGCCAGCAGCCACCCCGGGGGTCTAGCCAAAAACATTCAGTACTTC
CASSHPGGLAKNIQYF
>TRBJ1-4|TRBD1|few|TRBV6-1
TGTGCCAGCAGAGACCGGGACAGTTCTGGTGAAAAACTGTTTTTT
CASRDRDSSGEKLFF
>TRBJ2-7|-|-|TRBV24-1
TGTGCCACCAGTGATTTTTTGGGCGAGCAGTACTTC
CATSDFLGEQYF
>TRBJ2-3|-|many|TRBV27
TGTGCCAGCAGTTTATATCCTAGCACAGATACGCAGTATTTT
CASSLYPSTDTQYF
>TRBJ2-3|-|many|TRBV10-3
TGTGCCGCTTCAGGGAGTTCAGGGTTCACAGATACGCAGTATTTT
CAASGSSGFTDTQYF
>TRBJ2-3|-|many|TRBV4-3
TGCGCCAGCAGCCAAAGCCAGGGGCCAACAGATACGCAGTATTTT
CASSQSQGPTDTQYF
>TRBJ1-2|TRBD1|many|TRBV6-5
TGTGCCAGCAGTTCCTGGACAGGGTCCAGGTTAGACGGCTACACCTTC
CASSSWTGSRLDGYTF
>TRBJ2-7|TRBD1|once|TRBV12-3/TRBV12-4
TGTGCCAGCAGTCATGAGACAGGGGGCTACGAGCAGTACTTC
CASSHETGGYEQYF
>TRBJ2-5|-|-|TRBV11-2
TGTGCCAGCAGCTCCCGTCAGCCACAAGGAGCCCAGTACTTC
CASSSRQPQGAQYF
>TRBJ2-1|-|-|TRBV12-3/TRBV12-4
TGTGCCAGCAGTTACCCTGACAGGGTGGCTAGCGGGTGGGTGGGGAATGAGCAGTTCTTC
CASSYPDRVASGWVGNEQFF
>TRBJ1-6|-|many|TRBV7-9
TGTGCCAGCAGCTTAACAAACTATAATTCACCCCTCCACTTT
CASSLTNYNSPLHF
>TRBJ2-2|TRBD2|few|TRBV7-8
TGTGCCAGCAGCTTACAACTAGCGGGGTCCACCGGGGAGCTGTTTTTT
CASSLQLAGSTGELFF
>TRBJ2-7|TRBD1|-|TRBV6-5
TGTGCCAGCAGTTACTCCCCACAGGGGGCGAAGTTGGAGCAGTACTTC
CASSYSPQGAKLEQYF
>TRBJ1-6|-|many|TRBV29-1
TGCAGCGTTGGTCTAGAGAATAATTCACCCCTCCACTTT
CSVGLENNSPLHF
>TRBJ2-1|TRBD2|-|TRBV4-3
TGCGCCAGCGGCCAAGAACGACTAGCTCCCTACAATGAGCAGTTCTTC
CASGQERLAPYNEQFF
>TRBJ2-1|-|once|TRBV7-8
TGTGCCAGCAGCTTATCCCCCCTGGGGGATAATGAGCAGTTCTTC
CASSLSPLGDNEQFF
>TRBJ1-1|-|few|TRBV30
TGTGCCTGGAGTGCCGGGGCGATAAACACTGAAGCTTTCTTT
CAWSAGAINTEAFF
>TRBJ2-7|TRBD2|-|TRBV4-1
TGCGCCAGCAGCAGCTTAGCGGGAACCCTCTCCTACGAGCAGTACTTC
CASSSLAGTLSYEQYF
>TRBJ2-1|-|few|TRBV19
TGTGCCAGTAGTATCCCCCTCGGCTCCTACAATGAGCAGTTCTTC
CASSIPLGSYNEQFF
>TRBJ1-1|-|-|TRBV18
TGTGCCAGCCCACCACCCCACGGGGCGCTGAAAGCTTTCTTT
CASPPPHGALKAFF
>TRBJ1-2|-|-|TRBV27
TGTGCCAGCAGTTTATCAGGAGGGTACTTTAACTATGGCTACACCTTC
CASSLSGGYFNYGYTF
>TRBJ2-7|TRBD2|-|TRBV2
TGTGCCAGCAGTGAGGGACTAGCGGGAGCCCCTTACGAGCAGTACTTC
CASSEGLAGAPYEQYF
>TRBJ2-1|TRBD1|few|TRBV6-5
TGTGCCAGCAGTTCCGGGACAGGGATATACAATGAGCAGTTCTTC
CASSSGTGIYNEQFF
>TRBJ2-3|TRBD2|many|TRBV7-6
TGTGCCAGCAGCTTAGACAGCCCCGTAGCGGGGGGCTTAACTAGCACAGATACGCAGTATTTT
CASSLDSPVAGGLTSTDTQYF
>TRBJ2-7|-|-|TRBV13
TGTGCCAGCAGCCAAAGCCGGAGAGGGCCCTACGAGCGGCACTTC
CASSQSRRGPYERHF